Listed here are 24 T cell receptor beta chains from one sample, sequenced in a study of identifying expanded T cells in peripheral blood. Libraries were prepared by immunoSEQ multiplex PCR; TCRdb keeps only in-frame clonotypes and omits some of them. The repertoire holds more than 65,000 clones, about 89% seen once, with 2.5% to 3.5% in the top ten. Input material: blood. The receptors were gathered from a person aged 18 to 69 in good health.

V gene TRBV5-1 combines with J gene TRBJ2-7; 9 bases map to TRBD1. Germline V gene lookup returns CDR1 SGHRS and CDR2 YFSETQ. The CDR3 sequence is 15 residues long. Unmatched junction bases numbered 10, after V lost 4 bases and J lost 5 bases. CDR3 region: CASSPPGQGGDEQYF. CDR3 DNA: TGCGCCAGCAGCCCCCCGGGACAGGGCGGCGACGAGCAGTACTTC.

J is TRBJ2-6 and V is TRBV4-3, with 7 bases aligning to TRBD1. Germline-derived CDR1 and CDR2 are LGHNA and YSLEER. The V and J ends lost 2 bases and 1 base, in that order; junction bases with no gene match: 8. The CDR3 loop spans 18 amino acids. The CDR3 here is CASSQTTGTASGANVLTF. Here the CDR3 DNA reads TGCGCCAGCAGCCAAACAACCGGGACAGCATCTGGGGCCAACGTCCTGACTTTC.

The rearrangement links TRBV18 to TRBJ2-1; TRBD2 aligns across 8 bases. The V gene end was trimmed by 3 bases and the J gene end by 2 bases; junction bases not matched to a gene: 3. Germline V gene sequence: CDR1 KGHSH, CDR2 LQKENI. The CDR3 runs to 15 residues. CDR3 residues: CASSPGLETYNEQFF. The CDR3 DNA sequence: TGTGCCAGCTCACCGGGACTAGAGACCTACAATGAGCAGTTCTTC.

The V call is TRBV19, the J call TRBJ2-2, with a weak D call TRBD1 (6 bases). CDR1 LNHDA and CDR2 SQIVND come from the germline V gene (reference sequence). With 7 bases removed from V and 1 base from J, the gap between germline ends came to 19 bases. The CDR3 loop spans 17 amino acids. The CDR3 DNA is TGTGCCAGTATAGGGGGAGACTTACAGGGGAACACCGGGGAGCTGTTTTTT. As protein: CASIGGDLQGNTGELFF.

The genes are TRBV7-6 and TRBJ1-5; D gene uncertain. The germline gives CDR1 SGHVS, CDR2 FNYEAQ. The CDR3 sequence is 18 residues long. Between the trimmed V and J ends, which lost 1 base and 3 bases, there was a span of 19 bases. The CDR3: CASSLVETLALTNQPQHF. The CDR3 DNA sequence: TGTGCCAGCAGCTTAGTAGAGACGCTAGCTCTTACCAATCAGCCCCAGCATTTT. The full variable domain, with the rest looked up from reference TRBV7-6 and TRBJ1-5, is GAGVSQSPRYKVTKRGQDVALRCDPISGHVSLYWYRQALGQGPEFLTYFNYEAQQDKSGLPNDRFSAERPEGSISTLTIQRTEQRDSAMYRCASSLVETLALTNQPQHFGDGTRLSIL.

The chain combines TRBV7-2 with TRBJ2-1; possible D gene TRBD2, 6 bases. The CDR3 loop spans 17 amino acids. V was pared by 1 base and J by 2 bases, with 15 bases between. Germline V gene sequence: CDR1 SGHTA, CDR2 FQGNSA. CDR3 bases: TGTGCCAGCAGCTTAGTCTCGGCGGGATGGACCTACAATGAGCAGTTCTTC. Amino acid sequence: CASSLVSAGWTYNEQFF.

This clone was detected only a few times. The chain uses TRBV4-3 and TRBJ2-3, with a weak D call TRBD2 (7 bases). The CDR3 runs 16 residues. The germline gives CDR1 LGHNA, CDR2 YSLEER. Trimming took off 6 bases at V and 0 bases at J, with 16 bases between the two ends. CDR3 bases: TGCGCCAGCAGTCTTACCGCGGGGGCTAGCACAGATACGCAGTATTTT. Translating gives CASSLTAGASTDTQYF.

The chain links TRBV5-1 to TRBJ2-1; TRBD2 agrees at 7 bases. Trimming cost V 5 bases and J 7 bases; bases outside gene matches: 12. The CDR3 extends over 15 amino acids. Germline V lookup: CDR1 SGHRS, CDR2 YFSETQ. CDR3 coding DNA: TGCGCCAGCAGTTTGCAAGGGGAGGGTGGGAATGAGCAGTTCTTC. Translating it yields CASSLQGEGGNEQFF.

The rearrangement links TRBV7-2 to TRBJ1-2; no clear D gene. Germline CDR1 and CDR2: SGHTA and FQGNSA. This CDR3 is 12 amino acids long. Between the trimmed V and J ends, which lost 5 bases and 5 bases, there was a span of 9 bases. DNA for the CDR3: TGTGCCAGCAGCGTTGCAGCTTATGGCTACACCTTC. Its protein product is CASSVAAYGYTF.

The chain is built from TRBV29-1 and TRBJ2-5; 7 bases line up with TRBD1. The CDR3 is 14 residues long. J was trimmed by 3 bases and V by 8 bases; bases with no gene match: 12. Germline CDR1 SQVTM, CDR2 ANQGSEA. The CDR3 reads CSHSKAGGEETQYF. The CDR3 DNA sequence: TGCAGCCACTCCAAGGCAGGGGGAGAAGAGACCCAGTACTTC.

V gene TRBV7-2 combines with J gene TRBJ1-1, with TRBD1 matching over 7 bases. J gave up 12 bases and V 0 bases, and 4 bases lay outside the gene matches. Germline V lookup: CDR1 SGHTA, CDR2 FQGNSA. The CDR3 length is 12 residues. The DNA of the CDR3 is TGTGCCAGCAGCTTAGCGGACAGGTCCCCTTTCTTT. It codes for CASSLADRSPFF. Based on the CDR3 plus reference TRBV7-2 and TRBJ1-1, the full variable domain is GAGVSQSPSNKVTEKGKDVELRCDPISGHTALYWYRQSLGQGLEFLIYFQGNSAPDKSGLPSDRFSAERTGGSVSTLTIQRTQQEDSAVYLCASSLADRSPFFGQGTRLTVV.

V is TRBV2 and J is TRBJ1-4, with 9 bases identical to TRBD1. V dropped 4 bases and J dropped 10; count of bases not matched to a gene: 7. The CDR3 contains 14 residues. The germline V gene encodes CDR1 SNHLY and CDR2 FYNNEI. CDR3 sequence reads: CASSGGTGLGKLFF. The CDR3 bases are TGTGCCAGCAGTGGAGGGACAGGGCTGGGAAAACTGTTTTTT.

The CDR3 bases are TGTGCCAGCAGTTGGTCAGTCCAAGAGACCCAGTACTTC. This translates into CASSWSVQETQYF. The chain is built from TRBV6-5 and TRBJ2-5; D is unclear. The CDR3 runs to 13 residues. The germline V gene has CDR1 MNHEY and CDR2 SVGAGI. V lost 4 bases to trimming and J lost 1 base, with 7 bases between them.

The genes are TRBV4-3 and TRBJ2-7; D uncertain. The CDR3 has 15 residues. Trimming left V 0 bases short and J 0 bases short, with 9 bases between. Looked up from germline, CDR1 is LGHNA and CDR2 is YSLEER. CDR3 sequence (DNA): TGCGCCAGCAGCCAAGAACTTCTGGGCTCCTACGAGCAGTACTTC. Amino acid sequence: CASSQELLGSYEQYF.

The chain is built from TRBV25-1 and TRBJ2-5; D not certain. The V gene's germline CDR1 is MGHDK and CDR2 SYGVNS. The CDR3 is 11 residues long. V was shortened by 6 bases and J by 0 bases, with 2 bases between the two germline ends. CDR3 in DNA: TGTGCCAGCAGAGACCAAGAGACCCAGTACTTC. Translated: CASRDQETQYF. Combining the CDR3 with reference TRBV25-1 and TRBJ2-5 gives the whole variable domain EADIYQTPRYLVIGTGKKITLECSQTMGHDKMYWYQQDPGMELHLIHYSYGVNSTEKGDLSSESTVSRIRTEHFPLTLESARPSHTSQYLCASRDQETQYFGPGTRLLVL.

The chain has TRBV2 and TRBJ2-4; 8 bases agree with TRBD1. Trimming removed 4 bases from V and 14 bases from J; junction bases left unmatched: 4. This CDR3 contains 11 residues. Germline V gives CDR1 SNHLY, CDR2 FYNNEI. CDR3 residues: CASSAGGAEYF. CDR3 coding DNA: TGTGCCAGCAGTGCAGGGGGCGCCGAGTACTTC.

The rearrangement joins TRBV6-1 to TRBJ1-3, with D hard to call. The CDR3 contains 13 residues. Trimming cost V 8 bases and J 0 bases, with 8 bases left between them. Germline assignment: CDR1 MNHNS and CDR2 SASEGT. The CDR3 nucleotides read TGTGCCAGCTGCCTAGACTCTGGAAACACCATATATTTT. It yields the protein CASCLDSGNTIYF.

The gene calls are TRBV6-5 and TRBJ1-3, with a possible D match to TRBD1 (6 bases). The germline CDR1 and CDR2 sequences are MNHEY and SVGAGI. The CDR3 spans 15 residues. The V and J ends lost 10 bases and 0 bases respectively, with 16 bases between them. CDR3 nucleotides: TGTGCCACCCAACAGGGTTCGAGCTCTGGAAACACCATATATTTT. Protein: CATQQGSSSGNTIYF.

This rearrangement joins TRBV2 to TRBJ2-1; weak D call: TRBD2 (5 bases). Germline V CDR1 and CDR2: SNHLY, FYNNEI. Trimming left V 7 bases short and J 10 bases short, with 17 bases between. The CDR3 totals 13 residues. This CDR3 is CASTGIATGEQFF. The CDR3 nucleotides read TGTGCCAGCACGGGGATCGCCACTGGGGAGCAGTTCTTC. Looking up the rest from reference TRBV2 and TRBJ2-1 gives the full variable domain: EPEVTQTPSHQVTQMGQEVILRCVPISNHLYFYWYRQILGQKVEFLVSFYNNEISEKSEIFDDQFSVERPDGSNFTLKIRSTKLEDSAMYFCASTGIATGEQFFGPGTRLTVL.

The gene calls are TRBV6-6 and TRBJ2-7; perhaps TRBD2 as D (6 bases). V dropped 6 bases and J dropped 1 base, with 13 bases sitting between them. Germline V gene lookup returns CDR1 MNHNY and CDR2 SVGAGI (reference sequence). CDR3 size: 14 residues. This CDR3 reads CASSPGVSSYEQYF. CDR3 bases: TGTGCCAGCAGCCCGGGAGTATCGTCCTACGAGCAGTACTTC.

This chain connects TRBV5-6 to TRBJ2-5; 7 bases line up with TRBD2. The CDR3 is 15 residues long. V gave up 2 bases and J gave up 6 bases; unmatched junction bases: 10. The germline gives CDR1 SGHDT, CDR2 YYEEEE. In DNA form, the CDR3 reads TGTGCCAGCAGCTTTGAGCGGGGCGGGGTTCAGACCCAGTACTTC. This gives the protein CASSFERGGVQTQYF.

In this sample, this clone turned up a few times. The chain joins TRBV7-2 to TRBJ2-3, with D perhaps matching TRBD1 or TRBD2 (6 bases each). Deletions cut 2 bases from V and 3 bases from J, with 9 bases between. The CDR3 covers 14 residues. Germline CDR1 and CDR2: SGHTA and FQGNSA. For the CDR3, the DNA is TGTGCCAGCAGCTTACGGGGGCGGACAGATACGCAGTATTTT. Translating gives CASSLRGRTDTQYF.

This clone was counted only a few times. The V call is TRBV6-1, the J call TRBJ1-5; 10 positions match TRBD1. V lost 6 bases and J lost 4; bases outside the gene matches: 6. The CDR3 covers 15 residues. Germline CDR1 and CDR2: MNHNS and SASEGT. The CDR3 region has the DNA TGTGCCAGCAGCATTCGGACAGGGGGTAATCAGCCCCAGCATTTT. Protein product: CASSIRTGGNQPQHF.

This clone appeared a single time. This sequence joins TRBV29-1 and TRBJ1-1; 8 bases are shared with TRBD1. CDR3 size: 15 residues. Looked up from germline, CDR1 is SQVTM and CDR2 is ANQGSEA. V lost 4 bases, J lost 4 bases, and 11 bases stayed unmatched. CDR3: CSVGAQGARGTEAFF. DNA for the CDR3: TGCAGCGTTGGGGCCCAGGGGGCTCGGGGCACTGAAGCTTTCTTT.